The 21 T cell receptor beta chains given below trace back to one sample, sequenced in a study of molecular identifiers for immune sequencing clone quantification. TCRdb fed the PCR reads into MiXCR, producing one record per CDR3 protein. This table holds under 800,000 distinct CDR3 sequences, 25% found once. Sequencing was performed on naive CD8+ T cells from blood, with Jurkat cell RNA spiked in. Subset meaning: FACS-sorted CD8+CD4-CCR7+CD45RA+ naive T cells. All receptors derive from a human donor in good health. Some libraries in this study had Jurkat cell RNA spiked in.

This clonotype was detected many times. The chain joins TRBV5-1 to TRBJ2-3; no clear D gene. This CDR3 contains 15 residues. Trimming cost V 1 base and J 2 bases, with 11 bases left between them. Germline V gene sequence: CDR1 SGHRS, CDR2 YFSETQ. The CDR3 sequence is CASSLSAGDTDTQYF. DNA for the CDR3: TGCGCCAGCAGCTTGTCGGCAGGAGACACAGATACGCAGTATTTT.

This clonotype was observed many times. The chain links TRBV13 to TRBJ1-4; 7 bases map to TRBD1. Germline values: CDR1 PRHDT, CDR2 FYEKMQ (reference sequence). This CDR3 has 16 residues. Unmatched junction bases numbered 9, after V lost 5 bases and J lost 3 bases. CDR3 nucleotide sequence: TGTGCCAGCAGCGAACGGACAGGCGAATCTAATGAAAAACTGTTTTTT. Its translation is CASSERTGESNEKLFF.

This chain uses TRBV10-2 with TRBJ1-6, with TRBD1 as a possible D gene (6 bases). The V end was cut by 10 bases, the J end by 7 bases, with 20 bases between. The CDR3 has 15 amino acids. Germline CDR1 WSHSY, CDR2 SAAADI. The CDR3 loop is CATGPQGPKNSPLHF. The DNA for the CDR3 is TGCGCCACCGGACCACAGGGACCTAAGAATTCACCCCTCCACTTT.

The chain uses TRBV5-1 and TRBJ2-2; tentatively, D is TRBD1 (5 bases). The germline gives CDR1 SGHRS, CDR2 YFSETQ. This CDR3 spans 14 amino acids. V was trimmed by 2 bases and J by 4 bases, leaving 9 bases between them. This CDR3 reads CASSFRQITGELFF. The CDR3 nucleotides read TGCGCCAGCAGCTTTAGACAGATCACCGGGGAGCTGTTTTTT.

Notes on this clonotype: A much larger clone differs by one base, so this may be a read error. V usage is TRBV4-3 and J usage is TRBJ2-5; 8 bases align to TRBD2. The CDR3 extends over 15 amino acids. The germline gives CDR1 LGHNA, CDR2 YSLEER. CDR3 region: CASSHETGLEEAQYF. The CDR3, as DNA: TGCGCCAGCAGCCATGAGACGGGACTAGAAGAGGCCCAGTACTTC.

As to this clonotype: A much larger clonotype is one base distant, so this may be a read error. The chain combines TRBV4-1 with TRBJ1-1, with a possible D match to TRBD1 (5 bases). The CDR3 spans 17 residues. In germline, CDR1 is MGHRA, CDR2 YSYEKL. In nucleotides, the CDR3 is TGCGCCAGCAGCCAAGATGGGGCAGGGTGGAGGAACACTGGAGCTTTCTTT. Translated: CASSQDGAGWRNTGAFF.

As concerns this clonotype: A read error is likely, as this CDR3 ends without the conserved phenylalanine or tryptophan. The chain recombines TRBV7-6 with TRBJ2-7; perhaps D is TRBD1 or TRBD2 (5 bases each). Germline lookup yields CDR1 SGHVS and CDR2 FNYEAQ. V was clipped by 4 bases and J by 0 bases, with 7 bases between them. CDR3 size: 13 residues. The CDR3 region is CASSSGPSYEQYC. The CDR3 DNA sequence: TGTGCCAGCAGCTCGGGACCCTCCTACGAGCAGTACTGC.

This clonotype was seen repeatedly, ten times or more. The rearrangement uses TRBV7-6 and TRBJ1-1; D gene uncertain. This CDR3 has 16 amino acids. V gave up 0 bases and J gave up 5 bases, with 16 bases separating them. The germline gives CDR1 SGHVS, CDR2 FNYEAQ. Here the CDR3 DNA reads TGTGCCAGCAGCTTAGCGGAGGGAGCAGAAGAAACTGAAGCTTTCTTT. Amino acid sequence: CASSLAEGAEETEAFF.

This clonotype showed up just a few times. This chain joins TRBV7-9 and TRBJ2-7, with 9 bases aligning to TRBD1. CDR1 and CDR2 from the germline V gene are SEHNR and FQNEAQ (reference sequence). This CDR3 is 17 amino acids long. The V and J ends lost 2 bases and 5 bases, in that order; junction bases with no gene match: 13. For the CDR3, the DNA is TGTGCCAGCAGCTTAACACACTCGACAGGGGGTCTGGACGAGCAGTACTTC. This encodes CASSLTHSTGGLDEQYF.

The gene calls are TRBV4-3 and TRBJ1-5; TRBD1 is a possible D gene (6 bases). This CDR3 comprises 16 residues. Germline lookup yields CDR1 LGHNA and CDR2 YSLEER. V lost 3 bases and J lost 6, with 18 bases in between. Written as DNA, the CDR3 is TGCGCCAGCAGCCAGGATCCGACAGGTGGCAGTCAGCCCCAGCATTTT. Its protein product is CASSQDPTGGSQPQHF.

This clonotype was recorded many times. This chain links TRBV5-1 with TRBJ1-4; TRBD1 might be the D (5 bases). V was trimmed by 4 bases and J by 4 bases, leaving 11 bases between them. This CDR3 region has 14 residues. Looked up from germline, CDR1 is SGHRS and CDR2 is YFSETQ. Here the CDR3 DNA reads TGCGCCAGCAGCCTCGACAGCAATAATGAAAAACTGTTTTTT. Translated: CASSLDSNNEKLFF.

The chain's CDR3 is CASSSAGATDTQYF. CDR3 nucleotide sequence: TGTGCCAGCAGCTCCGCCGGGGCCACAGATACGCAGTATTTT. The rearrangement links TRBV7-6 to TRBJ2-3, with D tentatively TRBD1 or TRBD2 (5 bases each). The CDR3 loop spans 14 amino acids. Germline CDR1 reads SGHVS; CDR2 reads FNYEAQ. V dropped 4 bases and J dropped 2 bases, with 10 bases sitting between them.

The chain has TRBV7-6 and TRBJ2-1; TRBD1 matches 9 bases. The J segment lost 8 bases and the V segment lost 2 bases, leaving 7 bases of the junction unmatched. CDR1 and CDR2 from the germline V gene are SGHVS and FNYEAQ. This CDR3 has 15 residues. The CDR3: CASSLRQGGVDEQFF. Written as DNA, the CDR3 is TGTGCCAGCAGCTTAAGACAGGGGGGGGTGGATGAGCAGTTCTTC.

This clonotype has only one observation. V is TRBV7-9 and J is TRBJ2-2; TRBD1 agrees at 9 bases. The germline gives CDR1 SEHNR, CDR2 FQNEAQ (reference sequence). This CDR3 is built from 16 residues. V shed 6 bases and J 8 bases; nucleotides not matched to a gene: 13. CDR3 sequence reads: CASRSLGQGLVGELFF. The CDR3 bases are TGTGCCAGCAGATCGCTCGGACAGGGGCTGGTAGGGGAGCTGTTTTTT. The full variable domain, with the rest looked up from reference TRBV7-9 and TRBJ2-2, is DTGVSQNPRHKITKRGQNVTFRCDPISEHNRLYWYRQTLGQGPEFLTYFQNEAQLEKSRLLSDRFSAERPKGSFSTLEIQRTEQGDSAMYLCASRSLGQGLVGELFFGEGSRLTVL.

On this clonotype: A much larger clone sits a single nucleotide away, making a read error possible. The CDR3 DNA is TGTGCCAGCAGCTCCAACCGGGGCCAGGGGTTAGAAACTGAAGCTTTCTTT. This codes for CASSSNRGQGLETEAFF. The V gene is TRBV7-9, the J gene TRBJ1-1; possibly TRBD1 for D (6 bases). Germline lookup yields CDR1 SEHNR and CDR2 FQNEAQ (reference sequence). The CDR3 consists of 17 residues. V was pared by 4 bases and J by 5 bases, with 23 bases between.

The table lists this clonotype with a few counts. The rearrangement uses TRBV9 and TRBJ1-6; 12 positions match TRBD1. The CDR3 is 15 residues long. Germline V lookup: CDR1 SGDLS, CDR2 YYNGEE. The ends lost 4 bases at V and 10 bases at J; junction bases unmatched: 6. DNA of the CDR3: TGTGCCAGCAGCCCCCTGGGGACAGGGGGCTCACCCCTCCACTTT. Its protein is CASSPLGTGGSPLHF.

This clonotype was seen at least ten times. This sequence joins TRBV19 and TRBJ2-3, with D perhaps matching TRBD2 (5 bases). The germline V gene has CDR1 LNHDA and CDR2 SQIVND (reference sequence). The CDR3 is made up of 16 amino acids. The V end was cut by 4 bases, the J end by 3 bases, with 17 bases between. In nucleotides, the CDR3 is TGTGCCAGTAGTACCCTTCTTCTAGGGAGAACAGATACGCAGTATTTT. Translating it yields CASSTLLLGRTDTQYF. Combining the CDR3 with reference TRBV19 and TRBJ2-3 gives the whole variable domain DGGITQSPKYLFRKEGQNVTLSCEQNLNHDAMYWYRQDPGQGLRLIYYSQIVNDFQKGDIAEGYSVSREKKESFPLTVTSAQKNPTAFYLCASSTLLLGRTDTQYFGPGTRLTVL.

This clonotype was seen only a few times. The V and J genes are TRBV11-2 and TRBJ2-7, with D tentatively TRBD1 or TRBD2 (5 bases each). Germline lookup yields CDR1 SGHAT and CDR2 FQNNGV. The CDR3 totals 12 residues. The CDR3 region has the DNA TGTGCTACGGGGCAGGACTCCTACGAGCAGTACTTC. Encoded protein: CATGQDSYEQYF. Full variable domain (missing parts from reference TRBV11-2 and TRBJ2-7): EAGVAQSPRYKIIEKRQSVAFWCNPISGHATLYWYQQILGQGPKLLIQFQNNGVVDDSQLPKDRFSAERLKGVDSTLKIQPAKLEDSAVYLCATGQDSYEQYFGPGTRLTVT.

As for this clonotype: Just one base apart from a much larger clone, this may be a read error. The gene calls are TRBV6-6 and TRBJ1-5, with D perhaps matching TRBD1 (6 bases). Germline V gives CDR1 MNHNY, CDR2 SVGAGI (reference sequence). The CDR3 totals 16 residues. The CDR3 DNA reads as TGTGCCAGCACCAGGACAGAATTATATAGCACTCAGCCCCAGCATTTT. Residues: CASTRTELYSTQPQHF.

This clonotype appeared many times. The J gene is TRBJ2-7, the V gene TRBV9, with 7 bases matching TRBD2. Germline V lookup: CDR1 SGDLS, CDR2 YYNGEE. Germline trimming cut 3 bases from V and 0 bases from J; bases unmatched to any gene: 0. The CDR3 has 13 residues. The CDR3 DNA follows: TGTGCCAGCAGCGGGACTAGCTCCTACGAGCAGTACTTC. This encodes CASSGTSSYEQYF.

In this sample, this clonotype turned up many times. This rearrangement joins TRBV28 to TRBJ2-7; weak D call: TRBD2 (5 bases). The CDR3 runs 16 residues. Germline lookup yields CDR1 MDHEN and CDR2 SYDVKM. Trimming took 4 bases from V and 7 from J, leaving 23 bases between them. CDR3 sequence (DNA): TGTGCCAGCAGTTCCCCTATCACCCTTTTCTCGGGGGAGCAGTACTTC. It specifies CASSSPITLFSGEQYF.